This T cell receptor (beta chain) appears in the sequencing data of a study of blood T cell repertoires in COVID-19. Study-level information: Acute and convalescent COVID-19 specimens originated in the United States, Italy and Spain. From T cells, B-cell-depleted T cells, or PBMCs came the material, which was cDNA or gDNA.

During active infection, Seattle patients enrolled and were then monitored through disease. Original handling: Nucleated cell number was recorded as an estimate derived from reference gene primer amplification. This table comes from immunoSEQ multiplex PCR, and its TCRdb copy is limited to in-frame clones, with some not included. From that table come the V and J calls and clone size; the DNA was used to work out D and trimming. The top ten hold less than 9.5% of the sample, which has over 450,000 clones, roughly nine tenths seen once. With 4 bases clipped from V and 10 bases from J, the junction kept 8 bases outside the gene matches. The germline V gene encodes CDR1 LGHDT and CDR2 YNNKEL (reference sequence). The CDR3 has 14 amino acids.

The TCR was taken from a woman in her fifties or sixties with COVID-19, enrolled during active disease. The sample consisted of peripheral blood. The chain employs TRBV3-1 (or the pseudogene TRBV3-2) and TRBJ1-3; TRBD1 matches 9 bases. For the CDR3, the DNA is TGTGCCAGCAGCCTCCCGGGACAGGGAGAAACCATATATTTT. Protein: CASSLPGQGETIYF.